One and the same sample provided the 24 T cell receptor beta chains below, sequenced in a study of blood T cell repertoires in COVID-19. Only in-frame clones appear in the TCRdb table, and some are missing; sequencing was by immunoSEQ multiplex PCR. Here the sample spans fewer than 300,000 clones, about 80% being singletons. The sample was peripheral blood. These receptors originate from a person aged 70 to 85 with COVID-19, enrolled during active disease.

The chain combines TRBV6-4 with TRBJ1-2; TRBD1 might be the D (5 bases). This CDR3 is 15 amino acids long. The germline V gene encodes CDR1 MRHNA and CDR2 SNTAGT. The V and J ends lost 4 bases and 5 bases respectively, with 17 bases between them. The CDR3 here is CASSGRQFSWYGYTF. CDR3 nucleotides: TGTGCCAGCAGTGGACGACAGTTCTCATGGTATGGCTACACCTTC.

This clone has just a few counts. V and J are TRBV5-1 and TRBJ2-7, with TRBD1 identical over 8 bases. From germline, CDR1 is SGHRS and CDR2 YFSETQ. This CDR3 is built from 15 residues. The ends lost 0 bases at V and 2 bases at J; junction bases unmatched: 4. CDR3 coding DNA: TGCGCCAGCAGCTTGGGACAGGGGATCGCCTACGAGCAGTACTTC. Encoded protein: CASSLGQGIAYEQYF.

This chain links TRBV27 with TRBJ2-7, with D maybe TRBD1 (6 bases). CDR1 and CDR2 (germline): MNHEY, SMNVEV (reference sequence). Deletions cut 1 base from V and 1 base from J, with 20 bases between. The CDR3 covers 18 residues. The CDR3 nucleotides are TGTGCCAGCAGTTTATTACCCCCCCAGGGGTCCCATTCCTACGAGCAGTACTTC. Its protein is CASSLLPPQGSHSYEQYF.

The chain combines TRBV28 with TRBJ1-1; no clear D gene. The CDR3 length is 12 residues. From germline, CDR1 is MDHEN and CDR2 SYDVKM. V was cut by 3 bases and J by 5 bases, with 7 bases left in between. The CDR3 nucleotides are TGTGCCAGCAGTTTCGGGGTTACTGAAGCTTTCTTT. Encoded protein: CASSFGVTEAFF.

The chain carries TRBV6-5 and TRBJ2-3; TRBD1 is a possible D gene (5 bases). CDR1 is MNHEY, CDR2 SVGAGI, per germline. Trimming shortened V by 4 bases and J by 6 bases, and 11 bases separated the two germline ends. The CDR3 runs 13 residues. CDR3 amino acids: CASSLAGPDTQYF. CDR3 nucleotides: TGTGCCAGCAGTTTGGCAGGGCCGGATACGCAGTATTTT.

V and J are TRBV11-1 and TRBJ2-3, with a tentative D call TRBD2 (6 bases). Germline V CDR1 and CDR2: SGHAT, FQDESV (reference sequence). The CDR3 runs to 16 residues. The V end was cut by 5 bases, the J end by 5 bases, with 20 bases between. CDR3 region: CASSQTPQTSLDTQYF. In nucleotides, the CDR3 is TGTGCCAGCAGCCAAACCCCACAGACTAGTCTAGATACGCAGTATTTT. Variable domain in full (rest from reference TRBV11-1 and TRBJ2-3): EAEVAQSPRYKITEKSQAVAFWCDPISGHATLYWYRQILGQGPELLVQFQDESVVDDSQLPKDRFSAERLKGVDSTLKIQPAELGDSAMYLCASSQTPQTSLDTQYFGPGTRLTVL.

The chain couples TRBV19 to TRBJ1-5; 12 bases line up with TRBD1. The CDR3 sequence is 16 residues long. Germline assignment: CDR1 LNHDA and CDR2 SQIVND (reference sequence). Germline trimming cut 5 bases from V and 6 bases from J; bases unmatched to any gene: 8. CDR3 sequence (DNA): TGTGCCAGTAGTCCGCAGGGACAGGGGGCAGGTCAGCCCCAGCATTTT. Translation gives CASSPQGQGAGQPQHF.

The CDR3: CASSPTGVGGYGYTF. For the CDR3, the DNA is TGTGCCAGCAGCCCAACAGGAGTAGGAGGGTATGGCTACACCTTC. This chain links TRBV11-2 with TRBJ1-2; tentatively, D is TRBD1 (5 bases). CDR1 SGHAT and CDR2 FQNNGV come from the germline V gene. The CDR3 is 15 amino acids. Deletions cut 5 bases from V and 5 bases from J, with 18 bases between.

This clone was recorded once. The V gene is TRBV19, the J gene TRBJ1-5; perhaps TRBD1 as D (6 bases). V was shortened by 5 bases and J by 3 bases, with 11 bases between the two germline ends. The CDR3 extends over 14 amino acids. Germline CDR1 LNHDA, CDR2 SQIVND (reference sequence). CDR3 loop: CASSVWDTNQPQHF. CDR3 in DNA: TGTGCCAGTAGTGTGTGGGACACCAATCAGCCCCAGCATTTT.

The sample holds a few counts of this clone. The DNA for the CDR3 is TGTGCCAGCAGCTTCAGACTAGCGGGAGTAGTGGATACGCAGTATTTT. Translation gives CASSFRLAGVVDTQYF. This chain connects TRBV7-3 to TRBJ2-3; TRBD2 agrees at 12 bases. The germline V gene has CDR1 SGHTA and CDR2 FQGTGA. This CDR3 comprises 16 residues. V shed 3 bases and J 6 bases; nucleotides not matched to a gene: 7.

V usage is TRBV19 and J usage is TRBJ2-7, with TRBD1 matching 8 bases. V gave up 4 bases and J gave up 6 bases; unmatched junction bases: 5. The CDR3 totals 13 residues. Germline V lookup: CDR1 LNHDA, CDR2 SQIVND (reference sequence). The CDR3 protein is CASSRGQGGEQYF. The CDR3 coding sequence is TGTGCCAGTAGTAGAGGACAGGGCGGCGAGCAGTACTTC. Complete variable domain (other parts from reference TRBV19 and TRBJ2-7): DGGITQSPKYLFRKEGQNVTLSCEQNLNHDAMYWYRQDPGQGLRLIYYSQIVNDFQKGDIAEGYSVSREKKESFPLTVTSAQKNPTAFYLCASSRGQGGEQYFGPGTRLTVT.

This clone was recorded once. V gene TRBV2 combines with J gene TRBJ2-7, with TRBD2 as a possible D gene (5 bases). Trimming left V 2 bases short and J 2 bases short, with 19 bases between. The CDR3 runs to 17 residues. The germline CDR1 and CDR2 sequences are SNHLY and FYNNEI. Here the CDR3 DNA reads TGTGCCAGCAGTGAAACGGGGTCAGGTTTTGGTCCCTACGAGCAGTACTTC. Amino acids: CASSETGSGFGPYEQYF.

This clone was seen a few times. The chain links TRBV5-4 to TRBJ2-7, with 10 bases that match TRBD2. Looked up from germline, CDR1 is SGHNT and CDR2 is YYREEE (reference sequence). CDR3 length: 15 amino acids. Trimming cost V 4 bases and J 0 bases; bases outside gene matches: 4. CDR3: CASSRTSGSSYEQYF. As DNA, the CDR3 is TGTGCCAGCAGCCGGACTAGCGGCAGCTCCTACGAGCAGTACTTC. Full variable domain (remainder filled in from reference TRBV5-4 and TRBJ2-7): ETGVTQSPTHLIKTRGQQVTLRCSSQSGHNTVSWYQQALGQGPQFIFQYYREEENGRGNFPPRFSGLQFPNYSSELNVNALELDDSALYLCASSRTSGSSYEQYFGPGTRLTVT.

The gene calls are TRBV5-1 and TRBJ1-5; D is ambiguous. Germline assignment: CDR1 SGHRS and CDR2 YFSETQ. The CDR3 covers 14 residues. Trimming stripped 0 bases from V and 4 bases from J, with 8 bases between. Here the CDR3 reads CASSLGTQNQPQHF. CDR3 bases: TGCGCCAGCAGCTTGGGAACCCAGAATCAGCCCCAGCATTTT. Combining the CDR3 with reference TRBV5-1 and TRBJ1-5 gives the whole variable domain KAGVTQTPRYLIKTRGQQVTLSCSPISGHRSVSWYQQTPGQGLQFLFEYFSETQRNKGNFPGRFSGRQFSNSRSEMNVSTLELGDSALYLCASSLGTQNQPQHFGDGTRLSIL.

CDR3 sequence (DNA): TGTGCCAGTAGGACGGCGGGGGAACTCTCACCCCTCCACTTT. Encoded protein: CASRTAGELSPLHF. This chain joins TRBV19 and TRBJ1-6; weak D call: TRBD1 (5 bases). CDR1 and CDR2 from the germline V gene are LNHDA and SQIVND (reference sequence). The CDR3 spans 14 residues. V shed 6 bases and J shed 10 bases, with 16 bases lying between them.

V and J are TRBV6-6 and TRBJ2-2, with 9 positions matching TRBD2. The CDR3 consists of 16 residues. Germline V gene data show CDR1 as MNHNY and CDR2 as SVGAGI (reference sequence). With 2 bases clipped from V and 1 base from J, the junction kept 2 bases outside the gene matches. In DNA form, the CDR3 reads TGTGCCAGCAGTTACCCGACTAGCGGGAACACCGGGGAGCTGTTTTTT. Protein: CASSYPTSGNTGELFF.

This chain uses TRBV28 with TRBJ1-2; D gene ambiguous. V gave up 6 bases and J gave up 8 bases, with 16 bases separating them. There are 13 residues in the CDR3. Germline V lookup: CDR1 MDHEN, CDR2 SYDVKM. The CDR3 reads CASSSAGLWGYTF. The CDR3 DNA reads as TGTGCCAGCAGCTCGGCGGGCCTATGGGGCTACACCTTC.

The chain combines TRBV14 with TRBJ2-1; 8 nucleotides agree with TRBD2. This CDR3 is 16 amino acids long. Germline V CDR1 and CDR2: SGHDN, FVKESK. V shed 5 bases and J 6 bases; nucleotides not matched to a gene: 12. In DNA, the CDR3 is TGTGCCAGCAGCTCCCGAGCGGGAGTTCCCGCCAATGAGCAGTTCTTC. Residues: CASSSRAGVPANEQFF. Variable domain in full (rest from reference TRBV14 and TRBJ2-1): EAGVTQFPSHSVIEKGQTVTLRCDPISGHDNLYWYRRVMGKEIKFLLHFVKESKQDESGMPNNRFLAERTGGTYSTLKVQPAELEDSGVYFCASSSRAGVPANEQFFGPGTRLTVL.

This clone was detected ten times or more. This chain links TRBV29-1 with TRBJ2-7; TRBD1 matches at 9 bases. Germline values: CDR1 SQVTM, CDR2 ANQGSEA. V lost 4 bases to trimming and J lost 3 bases; unmatched junction nucleotides: 13. CDR3 length equals 16 residues. The CDR3 spells CSVAPLGQGLNYEQYF. The CDR3 nucleotides are TGCAGCGTTGCGCCTCTCGGACAGGGGTTAAACTACGAGCAGTACTTC.

This chain links TRBV10-3 with TRBJ2-5; 7 nucleotides match TRBD1. V lost 4 bases to trimming and J lost 4 bases; unmatched junction nucleotides: 9. CDR1 is ENHRY and CDR2 is SYGVKD in the germline V gene. This CDR3 comprises 15 residues. CDR3 nucleotide sequence: TGTGCCATCAGTGGCGCTACAGGGGTTCCAGAGACCCAGTACTTC. It specifies CAISGATGVPETQYF.

This rearrangement joins TRBV3-1 (or the pseudogene TRBV3-2) to TRBJ1-2, with 10 bases that match TRBD1. V lost 2 bases, J lost 8 bases, and 5 bases stayed unmatched. This CDR3 is built from 14 residues. The germline CDR1 and CDR2 sequences are LGHDT and YNNKEL (reference sequence). The CDR3 DNA sequence: TGTGCCAGCAGCCAATTCGGACAGGGGGGCGGCTACACCTTC. The encoded protein is CASSQFGQGGGYTF.

The chain is built from TRBV6-5 and TRBJ1-2; 8 bases agree with TRBD1. Looked up from germline, CDR1 is MNHEY and CDR2 is SVGAGI. With V trimmed by 5 bases and J by 3 bases, 5 bases remained unmatched. The CDR3 is 14 residues long. CDR3 coding DNA: TGTGCCAGCAGTCAGGGGGCGCGGGACTATGGCTACACCTTC. Translating gives CASSQGARDYGYTF.

This clone was counted between two and nine times. The chain employs TRBV7-2 and TRBJ2-7; the match to TRBD1 covers 9 bases. Trimming at V came to 1 base and at J to 2 bases, leaving 12 bases not matched to a gene. The CDR3 is made up of 18 amino acids. Looked up from germline, CDR1 is SGHTA and CDR2 is FQGNSA. CDR3 bases: TGTGCCAGCAGCTTAGAGCTAATGATGGGGACAGGGACCTACGAGCAGTACTTC. It codes for CASSLELMMGTGTYEQYF.

The J gene is TRBJ1-1, the V gene TRBV5-1; possibly TRBD1 for D (5 bases). Per germline, CDR1 SGHRS and CDR2 YFSETQ. The CDR3 is made up of 15 amino acids. Trimming stripped 3 bases from V and 1 base from J, with 13 bases between. This CDR3 reads CASSSDFQGNTEAFF. In DNA form, the CDR3 reads TGCGCCAGCAGCTCCGACTTCCAGGGGAACACTGAAGCTTTCTTT.